This TCR beta chain was documented in a study of CD8+ T cells in alopecia areata. cDNA reverse transcribed from extracted RNA served as the sequencing template. Libraries were prepared by immunoSEQ multiplex PCR; TCRdb keeps only in-frame clonotypes and omits some of them. The data hold approximately 24,000 clones, with roughly 50% observed a single time. Regarding the study as a whole: Relative to mice, TCR sharing across patients was less clear, a difference possibly HLA-related. Scalp sequencing also captures normal skin's resident alphabeta T cells.

Worth noting for this clone: The antigen is unknown.

The clonotype was recovered from a human donor with alopecia areata. The sequencing input was NKG2D-high CD8+ T cells sorted from blood.

The CDR3 sequence: CASSFPENEQYF. The CDR3 DNA sequence: TGTGCCAGCAGTTTCCCAGAAAACGAGCAGTACTTC. This rearrangement joins TRBV27 to TRBJ2-7, with D uncertain. V was shortened by 3 bases and J by 5 bases, with 8 bases between the two germline ends. The CDR3 has 12 residues. CDR1 and CDR2 (germline): MNHEY, SMNVEV (reference sequence).